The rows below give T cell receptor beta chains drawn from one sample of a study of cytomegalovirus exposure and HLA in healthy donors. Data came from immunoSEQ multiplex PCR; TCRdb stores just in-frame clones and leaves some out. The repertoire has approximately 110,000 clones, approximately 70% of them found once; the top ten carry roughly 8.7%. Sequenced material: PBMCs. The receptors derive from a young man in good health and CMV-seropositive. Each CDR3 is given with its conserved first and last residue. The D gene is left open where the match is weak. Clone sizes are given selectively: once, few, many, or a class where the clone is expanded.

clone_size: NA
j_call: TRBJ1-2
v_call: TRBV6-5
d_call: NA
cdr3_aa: CASSYSFESANYGYTF
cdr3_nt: TGTGCCAGCAGTTACTCCTTTGAGTCCGCTAACTATGGCTACACCTTC

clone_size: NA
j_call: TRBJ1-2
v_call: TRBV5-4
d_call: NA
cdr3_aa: CASTWTAGYGYTF
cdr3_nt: TGTGCCAGCACCTGGACAGCCGGCTATGGCTACACCTTC

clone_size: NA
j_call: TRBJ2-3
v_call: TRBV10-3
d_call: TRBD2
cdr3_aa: CAIRVAGGPTDTQYF
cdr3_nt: TGTGCCATCAGAGTAGCGGGGGGGCCCACAGATACGCAGTATTTT

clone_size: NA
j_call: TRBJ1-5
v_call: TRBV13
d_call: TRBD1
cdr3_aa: CASSFGTGNSQPQHF
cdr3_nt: TGTGCCAGCAGCTTCGGGACAGGGAATTCTCAGCCCCAGCATTTT

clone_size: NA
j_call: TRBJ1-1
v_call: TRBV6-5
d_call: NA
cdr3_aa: CASSYSWGTDTEAFF
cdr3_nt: TGTGCCAGCAGTTACTCGTGGGGCACGGACACTGAAGCTTTCTTT

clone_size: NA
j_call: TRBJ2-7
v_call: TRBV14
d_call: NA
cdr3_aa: CASSHNYEQYF
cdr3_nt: TGTGCCAGCAGCCATAACTACGAGCAGTACTTC

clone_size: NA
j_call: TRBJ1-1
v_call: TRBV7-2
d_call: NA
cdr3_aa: CASSFSMNTEAFF
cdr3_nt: TGTGCCAGCAGCTTTAGTATGAACACTGAAGCTTTCTTT

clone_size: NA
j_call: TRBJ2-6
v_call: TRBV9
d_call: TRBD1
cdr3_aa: CASSVGLGADRTGRSIGANVLTF
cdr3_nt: TGTGCCAGCAGCGTAGGTCTCGGGGCGGACCGGACAGGCCGGAGTATCGGGGCCAACGTCCTGACTTTC

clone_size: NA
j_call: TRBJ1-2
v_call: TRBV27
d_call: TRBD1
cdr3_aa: CASTKTGSVPPRYGYTF
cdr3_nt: TGTGCCAGCACAAAGACAGGGTCCGTCCCACCTAGGTATGGCTACACCTTC

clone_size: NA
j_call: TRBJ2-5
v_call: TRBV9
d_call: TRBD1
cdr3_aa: CASSHTTGVGETQYF
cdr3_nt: TGTGCCAGCAGCCACACGACAGGGGTGGGGGAGACCCAGTACTTC

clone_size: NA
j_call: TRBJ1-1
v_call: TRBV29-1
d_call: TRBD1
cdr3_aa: CSANRGGSTEAFF
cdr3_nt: TGCAGCGCGAACAGGGGTGGAAGCACTGAAGCTTTCTTT

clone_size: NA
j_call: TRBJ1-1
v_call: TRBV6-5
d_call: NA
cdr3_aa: CASNLRRDMNTEAFF
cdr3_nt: TGTGCCAGCAACCTTAGACGGGACATGAACACTGAAGCTTTCTTT

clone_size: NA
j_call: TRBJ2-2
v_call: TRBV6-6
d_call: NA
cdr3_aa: CATQGNTGELFF
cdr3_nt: TGTGCCACCCAGGGGAACACCGGGGAGCTGTTTTTT

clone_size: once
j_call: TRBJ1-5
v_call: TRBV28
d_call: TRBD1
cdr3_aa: CASSSYYGQDSNQPQHF
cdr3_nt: TGTGCCAGCAGTTCCTATTATGGACAGGATAGCAATCAGCCCCAGCATTTT

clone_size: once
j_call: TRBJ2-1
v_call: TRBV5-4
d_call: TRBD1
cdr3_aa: CASSLRTGDNEQFF
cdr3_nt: TGTGCCAGCAGCTTGCGGACAGGGGACAATGAGCAGTTCTTC

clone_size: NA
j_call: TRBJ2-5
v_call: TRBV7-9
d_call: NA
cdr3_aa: CASSPARTAKETQYF
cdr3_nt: TGTGCCAGCAGCCCCGCGAGGACTGCCAAAGAGACCCAGTACTTC

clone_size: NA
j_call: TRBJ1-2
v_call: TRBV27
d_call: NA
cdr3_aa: CASSRNGYGYTF
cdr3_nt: TGTGCCAGCAGTCGGAACGGGTATGGCTACACCTTC

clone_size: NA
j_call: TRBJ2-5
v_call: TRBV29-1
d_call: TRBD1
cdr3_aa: CSVEDFDRGFRETQYF
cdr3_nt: TGCAGCGTTGAAGATTTCGACAGGGGGTTTCGAGAGACCCAGTACTTC

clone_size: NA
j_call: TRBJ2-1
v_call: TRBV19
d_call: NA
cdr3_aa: CASRRDNYNEQFF
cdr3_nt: TGTGCCAGTAGAAGGGACAACTACAATGAGCAGTTCTTC

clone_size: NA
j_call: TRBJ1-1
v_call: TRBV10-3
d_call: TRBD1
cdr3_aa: CAIRNGQGAGNTEAFF
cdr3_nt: TGTGCCATCAGAAACGGACAGGGGGCAGGGAACACTGAAGCTTTCTTT

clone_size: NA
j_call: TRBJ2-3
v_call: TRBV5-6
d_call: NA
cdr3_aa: CASSVGLGRDTQYF
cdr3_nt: TGTGCCAGCAGCGTGGGACTTGGCAGAGATACGCAGTATTTT

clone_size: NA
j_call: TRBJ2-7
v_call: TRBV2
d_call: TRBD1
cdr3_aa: CASEDRGHSYEQYF
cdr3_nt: TGTGCCAGCGAGGACAGGGGGCACTCCTACGAGCAGTACTTC

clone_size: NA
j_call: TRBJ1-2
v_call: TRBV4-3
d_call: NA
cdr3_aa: CASSQDRGSTNGYTF
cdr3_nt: TGCGCCAGCAGCCAAGATAGGGGGTCGACGAATGGCTACACCTTC

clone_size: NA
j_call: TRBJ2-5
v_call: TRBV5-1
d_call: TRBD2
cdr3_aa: CASSSPRTSGRAFEETQYF
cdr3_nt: TGCGCCAGCAGCTCCCCCAGGACTAGCGGGAGGGCCTTTGAAGAGACCCAGTACTTC

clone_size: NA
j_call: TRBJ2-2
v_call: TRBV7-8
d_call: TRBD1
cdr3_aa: CASSLIGGAKTGELFF
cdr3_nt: TGTGCCAGCAGCTTAATAGGGGGCGCGAAGACCGGGGAGCTGTTTTTT

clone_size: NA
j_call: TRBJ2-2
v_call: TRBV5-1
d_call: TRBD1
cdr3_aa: CASSSGQGPNTGELFF
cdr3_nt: TGCGCCAGCAGCTCGGGACAGGGACCGAACACCGGGGAGCTGTTTTTT

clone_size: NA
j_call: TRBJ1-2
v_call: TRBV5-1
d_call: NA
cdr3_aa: CASSEQGLGFPNYGYTF
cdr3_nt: TGCGCCAGCAGCGAACAGGGATTGGGCTTTCCTAACTATGGCTACACCTTC

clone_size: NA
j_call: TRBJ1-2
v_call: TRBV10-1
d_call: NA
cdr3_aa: CASTEQKSNGYTF
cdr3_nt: TGCGCCAGCACTGAACAAAAATCGAATGGCTACACCTTC

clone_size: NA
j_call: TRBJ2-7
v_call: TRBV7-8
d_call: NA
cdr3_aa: CASSLAVQGYEQYF
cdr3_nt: TGTGCCAGCAGCTTAGCGGTTCAGGGTTACGAGCAGTACTTC

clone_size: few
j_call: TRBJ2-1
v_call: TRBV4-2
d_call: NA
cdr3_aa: CASSQVSYNEQFF
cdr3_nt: TGTGCCAGCAGCCAAGTATCCTACAATGAGCAGTTCTTC

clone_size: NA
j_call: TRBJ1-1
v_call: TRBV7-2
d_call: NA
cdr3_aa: CASSLYSPPGNTEAFF
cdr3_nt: TGTGCCAGCAGCCTCTACTCTCCCCCAGGTAACACTGAAGCTTTCTTT

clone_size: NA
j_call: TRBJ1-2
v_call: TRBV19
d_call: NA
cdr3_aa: CASSIQGRSYGYTF
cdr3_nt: TGTGCCAGTAGTATTCAGGGGCGAAGCTATGGCTACACCTTC

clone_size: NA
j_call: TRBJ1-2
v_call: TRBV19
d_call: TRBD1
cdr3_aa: CASSVGQGLGGYTF
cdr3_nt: TGTGCCAGTAGTGTTGGACAGGGCCTAGGTGGCTACACCTTC